The 25 T cell receptor beta chains presented below share a single source sample, sequenced in a study of shared clonotypes between healthy human individuals. The table came from immunoSEQ multiplex PCR; TCRdb's copy has only in-frame clones and leaves some out. This sample carries 600,000 to 700,000 clones, less than 80% of them seen once, and the ten largest clones take around 2%. Sequencing input: memory CD4+ T cells sorted from blood. Stated subset: CD45RA-negative fraction. The receptors were gathered from a woman aged 25 to 39 in good health.

The chain has TRBV27 and TRBJ2-3; 7 bases are shared with TRBD2. Germline V gives CDR1 MNHEY, CDR2 SMNVEV (reference sequence). J gave up 4 bases and V 0 bases, and 13 bases lay outside the gene matches. This CDR3 spans 18 amino acids. CDR3: CASSLSGVGGRRSDTQYF. CDR3 DNA: TGTGCCAGCAGTTTATCTGGGGTAGGCGGGAGACGTTCAGATACGCAGTATTTT.

V usage is TRBV29-1 and J usage is TRBJ2-3, with unresolved D. CDR3 length: 13 amino acids. Germline V gives CDR1 SQVTM, CDR2 ANQGSEA. With 7 bases removed from V and 0 bases from J, the gap between germline ends came to 11 bases. CDR3 nucleotide sequence: TGCAGCGCCGTGGGCGGTAGCACAGATACGCAGTATTTT. Protein: CSAVGGSTDTQYF.

The chain is built from TRBV11-3 and TRBJ2-3; 7 bases fit TRBD2. There are 15 residues in the CDR3. V shed 0 bases and J 4 bases; nucleotides not matched to a gene: 4. Germline V CDR1 and CDR2: SGHNT, YENEEA. Here the CDR3 reads CASSLEWRESDTQYF. The CDR3 bases are TGTGCCAGCAGCTTAGAATGGCGGGAGTCAGATACGCAGTATTTT.

This clone is a singleton in its sample. The chain employs TRBV18 and TRBJ1-1; maybe TRBD1 (5 bases). The V end lost 2 bases, the J end lost 3 bases, and 10 bases lay between the germline ends. CDR1 and CDR2 (germline): KGHSH, LQKENI. CDR3 length: 14 residues. CDR3 sequence: CASSPTGLDTEAFF. DNA for the CDR3: TGTGCCAGCTCACCAACAGGATTGGACACTGAAGCTTTCTTT.

Turning to this clone: A clone one base away is much larger, so this may be a read error. This chain joins TRBV29-1 and TRBJ2-5, with D maybe TRBD2 (5 bases). The germline V gene encodes CDR1 SQVTM and CDR2 ANQGSEA. The CDR3 sequence is 13 residues long. Trimming left V 2 bases short and J 4 bases short, with 11 bases between. CDR3 bases: TGCAGCGTTGAACGGTCTAGCACAGAGACCCAGTACTTC. Its protein product is CSVERSSTETQYF.

This sequence joins TRBV7-9 and TRBJ1-1; 8 bases match TRBD1. CDR3 size: 15 residues. Germline lookup yields CDR1 SEHNR and CDR2 FQNEAQ (reference sequence). J gave up 5 bases and V 7 bases, and 12 bases lay outside the gene matches. In DNA, the CDR3 is TGTGCCAGCATGGCCTGGACAGGGAGTTCGACTGAAGCTTTCTTT. Translation gives CASMAWTGSSTEAFF.

This clone was counted between two and nine times. The chain is built from TRBV7-3 and TRBJ2-3; 8 bases line up with TRBD1. Unmatched junction bases numbered 6, after V lost 5 bases and J lost 2 bases. This CDR3 comprises 15 residues. CDR1 and CDR2 from the germline V gene are SGHTA and FQGTGA. The CDR3 here is CASSPGGQVTDTQYF. The CDR3 DNA is TGTGCCAGCAGCCCCGGGGGACAGGTCACAGATACGCAGTATTTT.

This chain connects TRBV5-1 to TRBJ1-2, with D unresolved. CDR3 length equals 15 residues. Per the germline V gene, CDR1 is SGHRS and CDR2 is YFSETQ. V lost 7 bases to trimming and J lost 5 bases, with 21 bases between them. CDR3 sequence reads: CASAKSPGEKYGYTF. The CDR3 DNA reads as TGCGCCAGCGCAAAGAGCCCGGGAGAAAAATATGGCTACACCTTC.

The rearrangement joins TRBV27 to TRBJ2-1; 7 nucleotides match TRBD1. CDR3 length: 16 amino acids. Germline V lookup: CDR1 MNHEY, CDR2 SMNVEV (reference sequence). J was trimmed by 2 bases and V by 5 bases; bases with no gene match: 9. The CDR3 region has the DNA TGTGCCAGCAGTGATTCCGGGACAGACACCTACAATGAGCAGTTCTTC. It codes for CASSDSGTDTYNEQFF.

This clone was seen only once. Here the CDR3 DNA reads TGCGCCAGCAGCCAAGACCCCCAAGAGACCCAGTACTTC. As protein: CASSQDPQETQYF. The chain joins TRBV5-1 to TRBJ2-5, with D uncertain. The CDR3 covers 13 residues. V shed 4 bases and J shed 1 base, with 8 bases lying between them. Germline CDR1 and CDR2: SGHRS and YFSETQ. The complete variable domain, with remaining parts taken from reference TRBV5-1 and TRBJ2-5, reads KAGVTQTPRYLIKTRGQQVTLSCSPISGHRSVSWYQQTPGQGLQFLFEYFSETQRNKGNFPGRFSGRQFSNSRSEMNVSTLELGDSALYLCASSQDPQETQYFGPGTRLLVL.

This chain connects TRBV11-2 to TRBJ1-1; D gene ambiguous. The CDR3 totals 15 residues. Trimming shortened V by 2 bases and J by 1 base, and 11 bases separated the two germline ends. Germline CDR1 SGHAT, CDR2 FQNNGV. CDR3 protein: CASSLFRQKNTEAFF. The CDR3 DNA sequence: TGTGCCAGCAGCTTATTCCGCCAGAAGAACACTGAAGCTTTCTTT.

This chain uses TRBV4-1 with TRBJ1-2, with 10 bases matching TRBD1. Germline trimming cut 2 bases from V and 4 bases from J; bases unmatched to any gene: 4. Germline V gene sequence: CDR1 MGHRA, CDR2 YSYEKL. The CDR3 is 15 residues long. CDR3: CASSQRQGAAYGYTF. The CDR3 DNA reads as TGCGCCAGCAGCCAAAGACAGGGGGCTGCCTATGGCTACACCTTC.

The chain uses TRBV30 and TRBJ2-1; 12 bases line up with TRBD1. The CDR3 sequence is 15 residues long. V shed 5 bases, J shed 12 bases, and the junction held 14 bases outside the gene matches. Germline assignment: CDR1 GTSNPN and CDR2 SVGIG (reference sequence). CDR3 sequence (DNA): TGTGCCTGGTCTACCGGGACAGGGGGCGGAGCAGGGCAGTTCTTC. Its protein is CAWSTGTGGGAGQFF.

The V call is TRBV18, the J call TRBJ1-5; TRBD1 matches 7 bases. The CDR3 extends over 16 amino acids. Germline CDR1 reads KGHSH; CDR2 reads LQKENI. V trimming: 3 bases; J trimming: 0 bases; junction bases outside the gene matches: 5. DNA of the CDR3: TGTGCCAGCTCACCGGGACAGCTCTATAGCAATCAGCCCCAGCATTTT. Its protein product is CASSPGQLYSNQPQHF.

V gene TRBV5-1 combines with J gene TRBJ2-7; either TRBD1 or TRBD2 may fit D (5 bases each). V lost 4 bases and J 6 bases, leaving 14 bases between the germline ends. Germline V CDR1 and CDR2: SGHRS, YFSETQ. This CDR3 spans 13 amino acids. The CDR3 DNA is TGCGCCAGCAGCGAGGACGGGGCTCGCGAGCAGTACTTC. It encodes CASSEDGAREQYF.

The chain uses TRBV29-1 and TRBJ2-7, with D perhaps matching TRBD1 (5 bases). Germline CDR1 reads SQVTM; CDR2 reads ANQGSEA. V lost 4 bases to trimming and J lost 6 bases, with 19 bases between them. The CDR3 contains 14 residues. CDR3 loop: CSVGTSGQGGEQYF. Written as DNA, the CDR3 is TGCAGCGTTGGGACATCAGGGCAGGGTGGCGAGCAGTACTTC.

The J gene is TRBJ2-7, the V gene TRBV7-3; D gene unclear. The germline gives CDR1 SGHTA, CDR2 FQGTGA. The CDR3 has 13 residues. V was cut by 5 bases and J by 5 bases, with 13 bases left in between. CDR3 sequence reads: CASSPYVLDEQYF. In nucleotides, the CDR3 is TGTGCCAGCAGCCCCTATGTGCTCGACGAGCAGTACTTC.

Remarks on this clone: A read error may produce the germline difference seen at one junction end. The CDR3 reads CASSPGSREGRYEQYF. The CDR3, as DNA: TGCGCCAGCAGCCCAGGATCCCGGGAGGGCCGCTACGAGCAGTACTTC. V and J are TRBV7-2 and TRBJ2-7; 8 bases are shared with TRBD2. Germline V lookup: CDR1 SGHTA, CDR2 FQGNSA. The CDR3 is made up of 16 amino acids.

This CDR3 is CASSPSLYPGGRSLNEQFF. Here the CDR3 DNA reads TGTGCCAGCAGCCCCTCGTTGTATCCCGGGGGGCGAAGTTTAAATGAGCAGTTCTTC. The chain has TRBV14 and TRBJ2-1; maybe TRBD2 (7 bases). This CDR3 is built from 19 residues. The germline gives CDR1 SGHDN, CDR2 FVKESK. The germline V and J ends were trimmed by 4 bases and 7 bases, with 29 bases remaining between them.

This sequence joins TRBV18 and TRBJ1-1, with D unresolved. With 3 bases removed from V and 3 bases from J, the gap between germline ends came to 11 bases. The V gene's germline CDR1 is KGHSH and CDR2 LQKENI. The CDR3 is 14 amino acids. The CDR3 nucleotides read TGTGCCAGCTCACCTAGGCAGTGGGACACTGAAGCTTTCTTT. Translated, it gives CASSPRQWDTEAFF.

This chain joins TRBV6-5 and TRBJ1-5; no firm D call. The germline V gene encodes CDR1 MNHEY and CDR2 SVGAGI. Trimming removed 6 bases at V and 3 bases at J, with 9 bases between. CDR3 length: 13 amino acids. The CDR3 DNA reads TGTGCCAGCAGGCCGGACTCCAATCAGCCCCAGCATTTT. As protein: CASRPDSNQPQHF.

Of note for this clone: Other nucleotide sequences in the sample specify the same CDR3. The chain is built from TRBV19 and TRBJ2-5, with TRBD2 identical over 12 bases. Trimming at V came to 6 bases and at J to 5 bases, leaving 4 bases not matched to a gene. Germline assignment: CDR1 LNHDA and CDR2 SQIVND (reference sequence). The CDR3 has 14 amino acids. In DNA, the CDR3 is TGTGCCAGTAGGCTAGCGGGAGGGACTGAGACCCAGTACTTC. It yields the protein CASRLAGGTETQYF. Full variable domain (rest looked up from reference TRBV19 and TRBJ2-5): DGGITQSPKYLFRKEGQNVTLSCEQNLNHDAMYWYRQDPGQGLRLIYYSQIVNDFQKGDIAEGYSVSREKKESFPLTVTSAQKNPTAFYLCASRLAGGTETQYFGPGTRLLVL.

This clone was counted a single time. V and J are TRBV6-1 and TRBJ2-5; D is possibly TRBD1 (5 bases). Germline V CDR1 and CDR2: MNHNS, SASEGT. The CDR3 sequence is 10 residues long. The ends were cut back, 8 bases at V and 7 bases at J, with 8 bases in the middle. Here the CDR3 reads CASEQATQYF. In nucleotides, the CDR3 is TGTGCCAGCGAACAGGCGACCCAGTACTTC.

The chain recombines TRBV5-1 with TRBJ2-2; D remains unclear. The CDR3 is 13 residues long. Trimming took 1 base from V and 8 from J, leaving 9 bases between them. Germline V gene sequence: CDR1 SGHRS, CDR2 YFSETQ. The CDR3 DNA reads as TGCGCCAGCAGCTTGTATTCGTCTGGGGAGCTGTTTTTT. Protein sequence: CASSLYSSGELFF.

The V and J genes are TRBV4-2 and TRBJ2-3; 9 positions match TRBD2. Germline V CDR1 and CDR2: LGHNA, YNFKEQ. The CDR3 covers 19 residues. The ends lost 0 bases at V and 4 bases at J; junction bases unmatched: 14. CDR3 sequence: CASSQERNSGSGGADTQYF. The CDR3 DNA reads TGTGCCAGCAGCCAAGAAAGGAATAGCGGGAGTGGGGGGGCAGATACGCAGTATTTT.